This is a list of T cell receptor beta chains from one sample in a study of blood T cell repertoires in COVID-19. Only in-frame clones appear in the TCRdb table, and some are missing; sequencing was by immunoSEQ multiplex PCR. The sample contains around 150,000 clones, less than 85% of which appear only once. Sequencing was carried out using peripheral blood. The receptors come from a human donor with acute or convalescent COVID-19. The donor label of this sample is uncertain. CDR3s include the opening cysteine and the closing phenylalanine or tryptophan. The size entry is marked missing in some rows and otherwise reads once, few, many or a size class.

V: TRBV11-3
size: few
length: 16
CDR3: CASSAESDSYSYGYTF

V: TRBV11-3
size: few
length: 15
CDR3: CASSFSGGRRNTIYF

V: TRBV20-1
size: NA
length: 11
CDR3: CSAREQNEQFF

V: TRBV25-1
size: NA
length: 15
CDR3: CASSANIGMNTEAFF

V: TRBV27
size: once
length: 13
CDR3: CASSFREGDEAFF

V: TRBV5-1
size: NA
length: 16
CDR3: CASSLENRGRTGELFF

V: TRBV6-2/TRBV6-3
size: NA
length: 15
CDR3: CASSYGQGNNQPQHF

V: TRBV19
size: NA
length: 13
CDR3: CASKRQGTYEQYF

V: TRBV13
size: NA
length: 12
CDR3: CASTGLAHGQFF

V: TRBV7-9
size: NA
length: 15
CDR3: CASSLDRATNEKLFF

V: TRBV6-5
size: NA
length: 15
CDR3: CASSYSRTGHQPQHF

V: TRBV3-1/TRBV3-2
size: NA
length: 20
CDR3: CASSRSAGGVTGPASGELFF

V: TRBV29-1
size: NA
length: 13
CDR3: CSVRRESNSPLHF

V: TRBV20-1
size: NA
length: 15
CDR3: CSASTFGQGVGEQYF

V: TRBV18
size: NA
length: 13
CDR3: CASSPGAEEPQHF

V: TRBV4-1
size: NA
length: 17
CDR3: CASSQDTGGSGANVLTF

V: TRBV5-1
size: NA
length: 17
CDR3: CASTDFRTGDYNSPLHF

V: TRBV30
size: once
length: 17
CDR3: CAWSSGTLFSGANVLTF

V: TRBV19
size: NA
length: 11
CDR3: CAIGVGGELFF

V: TRBV5-4
size: NA
length: 15
CDR3: CASSLGLAGQETQYF

V: TRBV24-1
size: NA
length: 15
CDR3: CATSGRLGAFYGYTF

V: TRBV7-9
size: NA
length: 12
CDR3: CASSPGGFEQYF